The T cell receptor beta chain described here comes from a study of shared clonotypes between healthy human individuals. The study, taken as a whole, reports: It was observed that roughly 4.8% of naive CD4 clonotypes were shared across several donors. Among donors, sharing of clonotypes was expected to be affected by sequencing depth.

In replicate PCRs of sorted subsets, roughly 200 ng DNA, roughly 27,000 T cell genomes, was used. The repertoire was sequenced with immunoSEQ multiplex PCR; TCRdb's copy has only in-frame clones and lacks some. The table lists about 680,000 clones, about 91% of them singletons. Terminally differentiated effector memory CD45RA+ cells were excluded by CCR7 positive selection of CD45RO-negative cells. Details on this clone: Its antigen remains unidentified.

From germline, CDR1 is LNHDA and CDR2 SQIVND (reference sequence). The CDR3 runs to 14 residues. J gave up 8 bases and V 6 bases, and 7 bases lay outside the gene matches. Sequencing input: naive CD8+ T cells sorted from blood. The chain carries TRBV19 and TRBJ2-1; 10 nucleotides agree with TRBD1. The sequence was obtained from a man aged 25 to 45 in good health. The CDR3 here is CASSTRDRGYEQFF. For the CDR3, the DNA is TGTGCCAGTAGCACCCGGGACAGGGGCTATGAGCAGTTCTTC. Using reference TRBV19 and TRBJ2-1 for the parts outside the CDR3, the full variable domain is DGGITQSPKYLFRKEGQNVTLSCEQNLNHDAMYWYRQDPGQGLRLIYYSQIVNDFQKGDIAEGYSVSREKKESFPLTVTSAQKNPTAFYLCASSTRDRGYEQFFGPGTRLTVL.